The sequence of this T cell receptor (beta chain) was determined in a study of blood T cell repertoires in COVID-19. Study in general: Specimens from acute and convalescent COVID-19 originated in the United States, Italy and Spain. Sample material is recorded as cDNA or gDNA derived from T cells, B-cell-depleted T cells, or PBMCs.

Method: immunoSEQ multiplex PCR; TCRdb's copy keeps in-frame clones and lacks some. The sample lists roughly 140,000 clones; 70% to 90% were seen once. Sequenced input: peripheral blood. The clonotype originates from a man aged 50 to 60 with acute or convalescent COVID-19.

In DNA, the CDR3 is TGCGCCAGCAGCCCCAGGGGCGGCACAGATACGCAGTATTTT. This translates into CASSPRGGTDTQYF. The rearrangement uses TRBV5-1 and TRBJ2-3, with D perhaps TRBD1 (6 bases). The V gene's germline CDR1 is SGHRS and CDR2 YFSETQ. This CDR3 has 14 amino acids. Trimming left V 4 bases short and J 1 base short, with 10 bases between.